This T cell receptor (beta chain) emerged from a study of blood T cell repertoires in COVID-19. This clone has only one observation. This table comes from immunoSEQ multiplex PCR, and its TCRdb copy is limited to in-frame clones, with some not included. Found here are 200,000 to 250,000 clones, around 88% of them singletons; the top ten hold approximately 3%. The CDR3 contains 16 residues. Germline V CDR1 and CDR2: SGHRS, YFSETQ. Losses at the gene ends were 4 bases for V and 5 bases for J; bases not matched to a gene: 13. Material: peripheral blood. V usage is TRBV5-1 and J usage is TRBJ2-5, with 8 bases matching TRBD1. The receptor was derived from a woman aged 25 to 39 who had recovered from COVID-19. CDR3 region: CASSPPGQGLGETQYF. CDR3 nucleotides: TGCGCCAGCAGCCCCCCCGGACAGGGTCTGGGGGAGACCCAGTACTTC.